The clone carrying this TCR beta chain was seen a handful of times. The data were taken from a study of blood T cell repertoires in COVID-19. This CDR3 spans 15 amino acids. Trimming stripped 0 bases from V and 1 base from J, with 9 bases between. The germline CDR1 and CDR2 sequences are MNHNY and SVGAGI (reference sequence). Using immunoSEQ multiplex PCR, the repertoire was profiled, and TCRdb retains in-frame clones only, with some absent. The table shows 200,000 to 250,000 clones, with approximately 87% occurring only once. The TCR sequence derives from a man in his fifties or sixties with acute or convalescent COVID-19. Sequences were obtained from peripheral blood. This chain joins TRBV6-6 and TRBJ1-1; D not resolved. CDR3 nucleotide sequence: TGTGCCAGCAGTTACTCGAGTACAGCGAACACTGAAGCTTTCTTT. The encoded protein is CASSYSSTANTEAFF.